The clone carrying this TCR beta chain was seen repeatedly, ten times or more. Its matching antigen is unknown. For the sorted libraries, 950,000 to 1,000,000 CD4+ or CD8+ T cells were used. This sample was taken from a study of neurological immune-mediated disorders. 5'RACE with 10-nucleotide random UMIs generated the cDNA. One entry per CDR3 protein results from TCRdb running MiXCR on the 5' RACE reads. The sample has roughly 30,000 distinct CDR3 sequences; 5.5% to 7% are singletons. CDR1 and CDR2 from the germline V gene are SGHRS and YFSETQ. Trimming stripped 4 bases from V and 5 bases from J, with 15 bases between. This CDR3 is 14 amino acids long. The study's findings and limits: No sharing of CDR3 amino acid sequences was observed among expanded clones across subjects, suggesting private repertoires in all groups. The greatest TCR clonal expansion occurred in HTLV-1-associated myelopathy and the least in multiple sclerosis, which fell below healthy controls.

This chain joins TRBV5-1 and TRBJ1-1; D perhaps matches TRBD1 (5 bases). The sample taken for sequencing was CD4+ T cells from blood. The TCR originated in a woman aged 50 to 65 in good health. Here the CDR3 DNA reads TGCGCCAGCAGCCTCGGTGGGGGGAGGACTGAAGCTTTCTTT. Its translation is CASSLGGGRTEAFF.